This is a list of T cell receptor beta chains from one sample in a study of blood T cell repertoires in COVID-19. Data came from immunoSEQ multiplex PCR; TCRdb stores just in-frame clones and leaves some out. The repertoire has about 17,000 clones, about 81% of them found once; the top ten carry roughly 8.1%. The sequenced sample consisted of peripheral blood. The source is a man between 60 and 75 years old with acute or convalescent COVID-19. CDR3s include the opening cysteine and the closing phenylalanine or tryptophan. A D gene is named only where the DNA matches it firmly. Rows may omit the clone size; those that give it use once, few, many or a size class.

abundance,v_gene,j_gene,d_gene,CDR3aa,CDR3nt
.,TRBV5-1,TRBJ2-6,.,CASSLEAGRGANVLTF,TGCGCCAGCAGCTTAGAAGCAGGGCGTGGGGCCAACGTCCTGACTTTC
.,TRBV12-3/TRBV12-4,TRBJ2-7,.,CASRPDGTYEQYF,TGTGCCAGTAGACCGGACGGGACCTACGAGCAGTACTTC
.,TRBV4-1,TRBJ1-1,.,CASSQDQLITEAFF,TGCGCCAGCAGCCAAGATCAACTGATCACTGAAGCTTTCTTT
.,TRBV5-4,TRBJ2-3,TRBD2,CASSLMLAGAESDTQYF,TGTGCCAGCAGCTTGATGCTAGCGGGGGCGGAGTCAGATACGCAGTATTTT
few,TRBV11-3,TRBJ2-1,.,CASSPDRSSNEQFF,TGTGCCAGCAGCCCCGATAGGAGCTCCAATGAGCAGTTCTTC
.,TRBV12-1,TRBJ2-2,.,CAIPSGQPHTGELFF,TGTGCCATCCCCTCGGGACAGCCTCACACCGGGGAGCTGTTTTTT
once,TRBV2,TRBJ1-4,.,CASRSRGGSINEKLFF,TGTGCCAGCAGATCCAGAGGGGGTTCGATTAATGAAAAACTGTTTTTT
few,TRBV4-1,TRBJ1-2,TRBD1,CASSQGGGRGLYGYTF,TGCGCCAGCAGCCAAGGGGGGGGCAGGGGGCTTTATGGCTACACCTTC
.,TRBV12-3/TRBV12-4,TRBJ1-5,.,CASSRLRDQPQHF,TGTGCCAGCAGCCGTTTGAGGGATCAGCCCCAGCATTTT
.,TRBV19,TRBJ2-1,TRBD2,CATSFGGILNEQFF,TGTGCCACCTCGTTCGGGGGGATATTGAATGAGCAGTTCTTC
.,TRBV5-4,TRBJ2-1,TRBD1,CASSSNPGQSYNEQFF,TGTGCCAGCAGCTCGAACCCGGGACAGAGCTACAATGAGCAGTTCTTC
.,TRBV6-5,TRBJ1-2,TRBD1,CASSSPGQGYGGYTF,TGTGCCAGCAGTAGCCCGGGACAGGGATATGGAGGCTACACCTTC
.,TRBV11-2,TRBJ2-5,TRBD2,CASSSRTSGGIPAETQYF,TGTGCCAGCAGCTCCCGGACTAGCGGGGGGATTCCCGCAGAGACCCAGTACTTC
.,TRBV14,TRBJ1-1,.,CASSQERAGNTEAFF,TGTGCCAGCAGCCAAGAAAGGGCGGGAAACACTGAAGCTTTCTTT
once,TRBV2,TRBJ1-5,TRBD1,CASSEGQGYQPQHF,TGTGCCAGCAGTGAGGGACAGGGTTATCAGCCCCAGCATTTT
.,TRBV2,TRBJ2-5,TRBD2,CASSIRTSGGASPETQYF,TGTGCCAGCAGTATAAGGACTAGCGGGGGGGCCTCGCCGGAGACCCAGTACTTC
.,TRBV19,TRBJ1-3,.,CASSMGRASGNTIYF,TGTGCCAGTAGTATGGGCAGGGCTTCTGGAAACACCATATATTTT
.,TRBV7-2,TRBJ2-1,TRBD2,CASSLLAGGLSEQFF,TGTGCCAGCAGCCTTCTAGCGGGGGGGCTCAGTGAGCAGTTCTTC
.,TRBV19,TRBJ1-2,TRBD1,CASSIAWDSNYGYTF,TGTGCCAGTAGTATAGCTTGGGACAGCAACTATGGCTACACCTTC
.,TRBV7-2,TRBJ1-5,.,CASSLADQPQHF,TGTGCCAGCAGCTTGGCTGATCAGCCCCAGCATTTT
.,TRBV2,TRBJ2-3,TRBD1,CASSDSTGWDTQYF,TGTGCCAGCAGTGATTCGACAGGGTGGGATACGCAGTATTTT
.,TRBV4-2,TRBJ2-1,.,CASSQVEGVYNEQFF,TGTGCCAGCAGCCAAGTCGAGGGGGTCTACAATGAGCAGTTCTTC
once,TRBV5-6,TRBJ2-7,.,CASSLRGGWYEQYF,TGTGCCAGCAGCCTACGCGGGGGCTGGTACGAGCAGTACTTC
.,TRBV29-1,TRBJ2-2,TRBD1,CSVYGTGMNTGELFF,TGCAGCGTTTACGGGACAGGGATGAACACCGGGGAGCTGTTTTTT
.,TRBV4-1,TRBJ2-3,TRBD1,CASSQSDRGLPYEAQYF,TGCGCCAGCAGCCAGTCAGACAGGGGCCTCCCGTATGAGGCGCAGTATTTT
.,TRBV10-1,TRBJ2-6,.,CASSESRPGRRIDVLTF,TGCGCCAGCAGTGAGTCCCGGCCAGGGAGGAGAATCGACGTCCTGACTTTC
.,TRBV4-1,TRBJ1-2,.,CASSQRYEQFYGYTF,TGCGCCAGCAGCCAAAGGTATGAACAGTTCTATGGCTACACCTTC
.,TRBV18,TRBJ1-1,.,CASSLENLNTEAFF,TGTGCCAGCTCATTGGAGAATTTGAACACTGAAGCTTTCTTT
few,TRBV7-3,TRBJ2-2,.,CASGGGGANTGELFF,TGTGCCAGCGGCGGCGGGGGCGCGAACACCGGGGAGCTGTTTTTT
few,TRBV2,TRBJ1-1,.,CASSENGVVNTEAFF,TGTGCCAGCAGTGAGAACGGGGTGGTGAACACTGAAGCTTTCTTT
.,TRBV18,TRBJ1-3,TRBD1,CASSFSGTGSGNTIYF,TGTGCCAGCTCGTTCTCCGGGACAGGGTCTGGAAACACCATATATTTT
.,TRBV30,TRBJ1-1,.,CAWRQVLQAFF,TGTGCCTGGAGACAGGTTTTGCAGGCTTTCTTT
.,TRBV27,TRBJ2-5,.,CASSSPGVQETQYF,TGTGCCAGCAGTTCCCCAGGGGTTCAAGAGACCCAGTACTTC
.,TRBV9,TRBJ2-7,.,CASSVAPERNEQYF,TGTGCCAGCAGCGTAGCTCCGGAGCGGAACGAGCAGTACTTC
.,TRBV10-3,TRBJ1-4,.,CATLQAPTNEKLFF,TGTGCCACCTTACAGGCTCCAACTAATGAAAAACTGTTTTTT
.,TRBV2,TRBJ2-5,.,CASSETDETQYF,TGTGCCAGCAGTGAAACTGATGAGACCCAGTACTTC
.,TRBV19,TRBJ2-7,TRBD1,CASRGTGGGEQYF,TGTGCCAGTAGAGGGACAGGGGGCGGCGAGCAGTACTTC
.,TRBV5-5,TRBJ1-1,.,CASSLSGQNTEAFF,TGTGCCAGCAGCTTGTCAGGGCAGAACACTGAAGCTTTCTTT
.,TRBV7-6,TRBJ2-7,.,CASSPAASYEQYF,TGTGCCAGCAGCCCAGCGGCCTCCTACGAGCAGTACTTC
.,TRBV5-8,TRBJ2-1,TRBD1,CASWPGQGIYDEQFF,TGTGCCAGCTGGCCGGGACAGGGAATCTACGATGAGCAGTTCTTC
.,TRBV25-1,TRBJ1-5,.,CASSRWGDNQPQHF,TGTGCCAGCAGCCGTTGGGGGGACAATCAGCCCCAGCATTTT
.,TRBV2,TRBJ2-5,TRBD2,CASSSGGEKTQYF,TGTGCCAGCAGTAGCGGGGGGGAAAAGACCCAGTACTTC
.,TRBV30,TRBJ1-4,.,CAWSVPRATNEKLFF,TGTGCCTGGAGTGTACCACGGGCAACTAATGAAAAACTGTTTTTT
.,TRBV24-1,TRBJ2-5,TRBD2,CATSEPAGGRETQYF,TGTGCCACCAGTGAACCGGCGGGGGGGAGAGAGACCCAGTACTTC
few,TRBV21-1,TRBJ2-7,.,CASSSRTGKISYEQYF,TGTGCCAGCAGCAGTCGAACAGGGAAAATATCCTACGAGCAGTACTTC
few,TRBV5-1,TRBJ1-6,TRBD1,CASSLQGQGNSPLHF,TGCGCCAGCAGCTTGCAGGGACAGGGAAATTCACCCCTCCACTTT
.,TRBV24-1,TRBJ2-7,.,CATSDGTGSSSYEQYF,TGTGCCACCAGTGATGGAACCGGGTCGAGCTCCTACGAGCAGTACTTC
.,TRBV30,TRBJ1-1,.,CAWSTTGNTEAFF,TGTGCCTGGAGTACTACAGGTAACACTGAAGCTTTCTTT
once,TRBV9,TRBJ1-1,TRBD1,CASSVVPRQGKTEAFF,TGTGCCAGCAGCGTAGTTCCCCGACAGGGAAAGACTGAAGCTTTCTTT
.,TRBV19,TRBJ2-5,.,CASSTPRGPGRETQYF,TGTGCCAGTAGTACCCCAAGGGGACCCGGGAGAGAGACCCAGTACTTC
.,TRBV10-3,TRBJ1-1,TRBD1,CAIKLQGDTEAFF,TGTGCCATAAAACTTCAGGGGGACACTGAAGCTTTCTTT
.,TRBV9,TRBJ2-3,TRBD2,CASSVSPGRGGDTDTQYF,TGTGCCAGCAGCGTGTCCCCGGGGCGGGGAGGGGACACAGATACGCAGTATTTT
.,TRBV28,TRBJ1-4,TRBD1,CASTGGGREKLFF,TGTGCCAGCACAGGGGGCGGTCGGGAAAAACTGTTTTTT